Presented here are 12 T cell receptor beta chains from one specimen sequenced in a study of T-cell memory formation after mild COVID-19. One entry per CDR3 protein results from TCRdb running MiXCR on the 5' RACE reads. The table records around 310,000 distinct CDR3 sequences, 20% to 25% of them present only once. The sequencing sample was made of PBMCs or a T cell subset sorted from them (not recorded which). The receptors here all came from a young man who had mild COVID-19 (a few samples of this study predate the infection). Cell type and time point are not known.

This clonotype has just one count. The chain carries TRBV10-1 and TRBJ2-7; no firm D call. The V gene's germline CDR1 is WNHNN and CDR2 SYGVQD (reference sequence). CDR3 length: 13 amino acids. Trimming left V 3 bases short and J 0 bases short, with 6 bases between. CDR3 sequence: CASSEAGSYEQYF. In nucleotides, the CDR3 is TGCGCCAGCAGTGAAGCAGGCTCCTACGAGCAGTACTTC.

DNA for the CDR3: TGTGCCAGCAGCTTGTCTTGGCCTCTTAGCACAGATACGCAGTATTTT. It translates to CASSLSWPLSTDTQYF. The gene calls are TRBV25-1 and TRBJ2-3; D gene ambiguous. This CDR3 is built from 16 residues. Germline V CDR1 and CDR2: MGHDK, SYGVNS. V was clipped by 6 bases and J by 0 bases, with 16 bases between them. Full variable domain (outside the CDR3, taken from reference TRBV25-1 and TRBJ2-3): EADIYQTPRYLVIGTGKKITLECSQTMGHDKMYWYQQDPGMELHLIHYSYGVNSTEKGDLSSESTVSRIRTEHFPLTLESARPSHTSQYLCASSLSWPLSTDTQYFGPGTRLTVL.

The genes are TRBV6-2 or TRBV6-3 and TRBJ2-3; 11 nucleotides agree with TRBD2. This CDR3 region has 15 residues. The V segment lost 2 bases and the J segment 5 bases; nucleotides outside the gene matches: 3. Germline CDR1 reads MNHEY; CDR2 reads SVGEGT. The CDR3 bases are TGTGCCAGCAGTTACGGGACTAGCGGCGTAGATACGCAGTATTTT. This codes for CASSYGTSGVDTQYF.

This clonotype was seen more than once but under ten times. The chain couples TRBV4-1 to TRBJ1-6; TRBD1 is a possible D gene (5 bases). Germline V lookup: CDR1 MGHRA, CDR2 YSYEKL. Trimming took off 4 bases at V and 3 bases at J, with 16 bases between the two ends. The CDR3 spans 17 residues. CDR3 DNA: TGCGCCAGCAGCCTTTTTGGGGGGATTTTCTATAATTCACCCCTCCACTTT. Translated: CASSLFGGIFYNSPLHF.

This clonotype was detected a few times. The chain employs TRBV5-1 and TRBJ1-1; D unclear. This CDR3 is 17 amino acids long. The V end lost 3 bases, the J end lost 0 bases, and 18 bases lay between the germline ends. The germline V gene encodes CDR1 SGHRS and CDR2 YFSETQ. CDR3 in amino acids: CASSSSPQNYLNTEAFF. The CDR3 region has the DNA TGCGCCAGCAGCTCGTCCCCCCAGAACTATCTGAACACTGAAGCTTTCTTT.

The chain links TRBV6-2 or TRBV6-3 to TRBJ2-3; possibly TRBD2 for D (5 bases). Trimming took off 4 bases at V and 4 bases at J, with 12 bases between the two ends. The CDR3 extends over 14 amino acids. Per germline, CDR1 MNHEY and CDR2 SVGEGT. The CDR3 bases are TGTGCCAGCAGTTTTGAGTGGGGAGCAGATACGCAGTATTTT. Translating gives CASSFEWGADTQYF.

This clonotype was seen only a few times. Written as DNA, the CDR3 is TGTGCCAGCAGCCCACAGGGGCTTAGCTTACGCGAGCAGTTCTTC. This gives the protein CASSPQGLSLREQFF. The chain links TRBV27 to TRBJ2-1; TRBD1 agrees at 7 bases. V dropped 6 bases and J dropped 10; count of bases not matched to a gene: 15. Germline CDR1 MNHEY, CDR2 SMNVEV (reference sequence). The CDR3 runs 15 residues.

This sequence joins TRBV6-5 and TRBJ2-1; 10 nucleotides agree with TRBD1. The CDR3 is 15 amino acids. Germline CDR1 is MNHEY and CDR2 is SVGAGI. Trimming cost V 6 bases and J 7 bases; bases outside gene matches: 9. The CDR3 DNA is TGTGCCAGCAGCTCGACAGGGGGCGGCCTTAATGAGCAGTTCTTC. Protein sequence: CASSSTGGGLNEQFF.

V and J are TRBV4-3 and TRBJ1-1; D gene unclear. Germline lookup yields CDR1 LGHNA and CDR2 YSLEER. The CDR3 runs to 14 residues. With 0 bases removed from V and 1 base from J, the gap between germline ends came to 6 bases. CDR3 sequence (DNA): TGCGCCAGCAGCCAAGAGCCCAGGAACACTGAAGCTTTCTTT. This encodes CASSQEPRNTEAFF.

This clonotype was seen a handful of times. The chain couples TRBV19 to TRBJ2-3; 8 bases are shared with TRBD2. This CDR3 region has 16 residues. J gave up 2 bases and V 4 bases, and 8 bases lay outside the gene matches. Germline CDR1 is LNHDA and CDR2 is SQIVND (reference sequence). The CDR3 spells CASSSPAGGVTDTQYF. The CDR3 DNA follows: TGTGCCAGTAGTAGCCCGGCGGGGGGCGTCACAGATACGCAGTATTTT.

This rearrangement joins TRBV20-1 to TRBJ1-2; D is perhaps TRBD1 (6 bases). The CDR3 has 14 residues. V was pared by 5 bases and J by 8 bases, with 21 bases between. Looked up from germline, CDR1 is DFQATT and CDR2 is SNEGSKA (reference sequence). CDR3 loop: CSARPTGPGSGYTF. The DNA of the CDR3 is TGCAGTGCTCGCCCCACAGGGCCCGGGAGCGGCTACACCTTC.

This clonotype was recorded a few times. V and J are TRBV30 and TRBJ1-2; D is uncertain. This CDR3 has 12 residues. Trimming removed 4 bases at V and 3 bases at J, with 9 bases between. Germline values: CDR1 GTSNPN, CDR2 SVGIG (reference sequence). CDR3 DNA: TGTGCCTGGACAAGGAGGTACTATGGCTACACCTTC. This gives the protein CAWTRRYYGYTF.